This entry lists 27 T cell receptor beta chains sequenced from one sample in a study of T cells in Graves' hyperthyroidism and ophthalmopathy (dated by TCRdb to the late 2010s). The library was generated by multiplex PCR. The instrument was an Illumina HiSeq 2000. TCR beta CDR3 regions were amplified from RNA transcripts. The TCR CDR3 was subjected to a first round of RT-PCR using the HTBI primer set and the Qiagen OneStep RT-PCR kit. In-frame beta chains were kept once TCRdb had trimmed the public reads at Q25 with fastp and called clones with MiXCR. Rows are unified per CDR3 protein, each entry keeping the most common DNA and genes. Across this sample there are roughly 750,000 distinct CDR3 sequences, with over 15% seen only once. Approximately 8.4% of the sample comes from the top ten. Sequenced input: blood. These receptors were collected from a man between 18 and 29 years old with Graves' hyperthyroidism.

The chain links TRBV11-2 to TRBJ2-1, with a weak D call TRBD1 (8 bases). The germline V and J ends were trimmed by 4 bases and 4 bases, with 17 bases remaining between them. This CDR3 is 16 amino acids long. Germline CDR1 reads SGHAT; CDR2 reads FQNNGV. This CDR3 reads CASSYGQGLLYNEQFF. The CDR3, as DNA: TGTGCCAGCAGCTATGGACAGGGACTATTATACAATGAGCAGTTCTTC.

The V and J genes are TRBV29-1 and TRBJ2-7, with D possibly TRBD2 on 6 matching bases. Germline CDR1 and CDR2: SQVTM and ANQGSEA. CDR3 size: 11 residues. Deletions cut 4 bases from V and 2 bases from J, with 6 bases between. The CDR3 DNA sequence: TGCAGCGTTGGGGGGGCCTACGAGCAGTACTTC. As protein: CSVGGAYEQYF.

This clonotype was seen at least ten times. CDR3 sequence: CSAREARSSTDTQYF. Here the CDR3 DNA reads TGCAGTGCTAGAGAGGCTAGATCTAGCACAGATACGCAGTATTTT. The chain has TRBV20-1 and TRBJ2-3; the D is unclear. Trimming took 0 bases from V and 0 from J, leaving 10 bases between them. The CDR3 extends over 15 amino acids. The germline gives CDR1 DFQATT, CDR2 SNEGSKA (reference sequence).

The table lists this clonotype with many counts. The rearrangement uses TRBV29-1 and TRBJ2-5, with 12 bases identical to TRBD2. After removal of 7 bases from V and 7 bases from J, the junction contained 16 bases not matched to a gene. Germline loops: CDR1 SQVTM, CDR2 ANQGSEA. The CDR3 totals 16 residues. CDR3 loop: CSGWASGREVVGTQYF. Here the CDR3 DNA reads TGCAGCGGATGGGCTAGCGGGAGGGAGGTCGTAGGGACCCAGTACTTC.

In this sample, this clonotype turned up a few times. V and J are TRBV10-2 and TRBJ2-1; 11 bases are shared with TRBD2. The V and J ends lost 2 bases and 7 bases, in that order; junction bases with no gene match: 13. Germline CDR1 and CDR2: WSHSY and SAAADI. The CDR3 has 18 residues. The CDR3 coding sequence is TGCGCCAGCAGTGAGAGGGTACTAGCGGGGGTCGGGAGGAATGAGCAGTTCTTC. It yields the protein CASSERVLAGVGRNEQFF.

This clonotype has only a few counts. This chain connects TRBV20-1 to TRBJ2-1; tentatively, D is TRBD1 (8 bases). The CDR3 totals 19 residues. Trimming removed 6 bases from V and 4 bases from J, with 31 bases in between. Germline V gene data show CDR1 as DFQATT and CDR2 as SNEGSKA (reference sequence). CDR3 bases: TGCAGTGCCAGGGGGCTCGGGGGGCGGGACTTTTCCGTTTACAATGAGCAGTTCTTC. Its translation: CSARGLGGRDFSVYNEQFF.

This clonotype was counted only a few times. Here the CDR3 reads CASSKPRVGSNEQFF. CDR3 nucleotides: TGTGCCAGCAGCAAACCGCGGGTAGGGAGCAATGAGCAGTTCTTC. V is TRBV7-9 and J is TRBJ2-1, with D perhaps TRBD2 (5 bases). Germline lookup yields CDR1 SEHNR and CDR2 FQNEAQ (reference sequence). V gave up 5 bases and J gave up 6 bases, with 17 bases separating them. The CDR3 runs to 15 residues.

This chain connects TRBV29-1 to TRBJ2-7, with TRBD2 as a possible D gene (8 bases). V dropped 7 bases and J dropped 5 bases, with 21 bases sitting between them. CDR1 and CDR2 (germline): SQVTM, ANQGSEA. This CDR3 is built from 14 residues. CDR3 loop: CSAAGGTSWDEQYF. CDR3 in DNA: TGCAGCGCCGCAGGGGGGACTAGTTGGGACGAGCAGTACTTC.

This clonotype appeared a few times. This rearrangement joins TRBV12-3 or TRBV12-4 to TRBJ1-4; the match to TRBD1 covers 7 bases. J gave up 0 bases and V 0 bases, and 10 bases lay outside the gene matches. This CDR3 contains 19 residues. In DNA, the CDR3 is TGTGCCAGCAGTTTAGCGCGTGAGGGGGCGTGGGCAACTAATGAAAAACTGTTTTTT. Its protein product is CASSLAREGAWATNEKLFF.

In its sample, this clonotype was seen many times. The CDR3 DNA is TGTGCCAGCAGTGAAGCGCTTCGACAGTCAATCCCTGGCTACACCTTC. Encoded protein: CASSEALRQSIPGYTF. The chain carries TRBV2 and TRBJ1-2; D possibly corresponds to TRBD1 (5 bases). Germline V gives CDR1 SNHLY, CDR2 FYNNEI. Deletions cut 0 bases from V and 7 bases from J, with 18 bases between. The CDR3 length is 16 residues.

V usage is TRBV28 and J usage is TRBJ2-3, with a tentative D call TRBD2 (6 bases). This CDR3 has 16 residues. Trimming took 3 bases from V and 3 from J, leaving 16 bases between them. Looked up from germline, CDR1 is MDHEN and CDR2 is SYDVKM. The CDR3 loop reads CASSFARGSGTDTQYF. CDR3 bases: TGTGCCAGCAGTTTCGCTCGAGGGAGCGGGACAGATACGCAGTATTTT.

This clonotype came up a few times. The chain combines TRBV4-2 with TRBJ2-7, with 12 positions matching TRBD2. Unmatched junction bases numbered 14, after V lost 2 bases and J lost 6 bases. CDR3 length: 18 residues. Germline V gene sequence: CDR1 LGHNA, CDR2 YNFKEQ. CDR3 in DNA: TGTGCCAGCAGCCAAAGGGACGGGACTAGCGGGTATGTGGGCGAGCAGTACTTC. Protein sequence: CASSQRDGTSGYVGEQYF.

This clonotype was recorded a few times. CDR3: CAISEMTASYEQYF. In DNA, the CDR3 is TGTGCCATCAGTGAGATGACAGCTTCCTACGAGCAGTACTTC. V gene TRBV10-3 combines with J gene TRBJ2-7, with D possibly matching TRBD1 (5 bases). Germline CDR1 reads ENHRY; CDR2 reads SYGVKD. V was pared by 2 bases and J by 1 base, with 9 bases between. The CDR3 has 14 amino acids.

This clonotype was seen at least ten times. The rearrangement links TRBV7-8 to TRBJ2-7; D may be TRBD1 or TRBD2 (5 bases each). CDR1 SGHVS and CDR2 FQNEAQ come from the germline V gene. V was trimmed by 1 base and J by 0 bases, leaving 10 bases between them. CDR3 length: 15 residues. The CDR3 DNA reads TGTGCCAGCAGCTTAGTTCGGGACGGCTCCTACGAGCAGTACTTC. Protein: CASSLVRDGSYEQYF.

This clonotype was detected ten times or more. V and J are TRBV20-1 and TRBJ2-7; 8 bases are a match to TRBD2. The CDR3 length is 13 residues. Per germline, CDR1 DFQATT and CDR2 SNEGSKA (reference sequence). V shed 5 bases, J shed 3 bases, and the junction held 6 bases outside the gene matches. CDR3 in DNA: TGCAGTGCTCTAGCGGGCAAAGACTACGAGCAGTACTTC. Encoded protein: CSALAGKDYEQYF.

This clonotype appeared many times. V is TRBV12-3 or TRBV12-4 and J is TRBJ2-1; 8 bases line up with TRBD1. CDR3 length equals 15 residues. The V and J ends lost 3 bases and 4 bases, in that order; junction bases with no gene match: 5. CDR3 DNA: TGTGCCAGCAGTTTGGGGCAGGGGGCGTACAATGAGCAGTTCTTC. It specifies CASSLGQGAYNEQFF.

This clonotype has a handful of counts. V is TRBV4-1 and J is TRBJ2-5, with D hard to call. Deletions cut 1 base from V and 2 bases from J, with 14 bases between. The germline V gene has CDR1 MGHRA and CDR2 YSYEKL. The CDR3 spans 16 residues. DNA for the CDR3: TGCGCCAGCAGCCAAGGAGTGGGCAGAACGCAAGAGACCCAGTACTTC. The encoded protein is CASSQGVGRTQETQYF.

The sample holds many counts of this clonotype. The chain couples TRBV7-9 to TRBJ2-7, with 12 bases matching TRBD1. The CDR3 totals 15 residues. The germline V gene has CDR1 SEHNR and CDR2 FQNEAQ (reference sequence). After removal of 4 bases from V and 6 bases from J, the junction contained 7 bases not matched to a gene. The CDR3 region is CASSWGTGGAGEQYF. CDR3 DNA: TGTGCCAGCAGCTGGGGGACAGGGGGCGCAGGCGAGCAGTACTTC.

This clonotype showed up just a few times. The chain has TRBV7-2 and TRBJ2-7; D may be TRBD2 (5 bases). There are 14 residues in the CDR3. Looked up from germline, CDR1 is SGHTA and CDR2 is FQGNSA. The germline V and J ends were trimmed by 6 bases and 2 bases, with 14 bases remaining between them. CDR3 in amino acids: CASRDGGNPYEQYF. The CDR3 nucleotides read TGTGCCAGCAGGGATGGAGGTAACCCCTACGAGCAGTACTTC.

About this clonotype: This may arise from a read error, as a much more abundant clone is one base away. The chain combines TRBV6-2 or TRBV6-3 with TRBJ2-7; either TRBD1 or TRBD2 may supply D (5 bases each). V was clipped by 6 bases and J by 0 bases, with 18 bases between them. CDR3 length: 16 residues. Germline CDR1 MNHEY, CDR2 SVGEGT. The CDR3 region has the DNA TGTGCCAGCAGGCCGTATTGGGACGTTAGCTCCTACGAGCAGTACTTC. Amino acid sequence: CASRPYWDVSSYEQYF.

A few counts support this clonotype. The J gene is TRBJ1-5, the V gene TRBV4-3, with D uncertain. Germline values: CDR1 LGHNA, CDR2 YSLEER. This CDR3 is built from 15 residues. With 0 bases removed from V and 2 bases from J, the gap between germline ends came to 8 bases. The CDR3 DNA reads TGCGCCAGCAGCCAAGACCCAGCAGGCAATCAGCCCCAGCATTTT. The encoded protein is CASSQDPAGNQPQHF.

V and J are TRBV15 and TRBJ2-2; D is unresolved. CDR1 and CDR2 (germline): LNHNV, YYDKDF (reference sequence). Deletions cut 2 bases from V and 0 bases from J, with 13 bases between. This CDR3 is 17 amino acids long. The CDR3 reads CATSRFPPGPNTGELFF. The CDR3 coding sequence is TGTGCCACCAGCAGATTTCCTCCCGGACCGAACACCGGGGAGCTGTTTTTT. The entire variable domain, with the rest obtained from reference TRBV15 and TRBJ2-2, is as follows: DAMVIQNPRYQVTQFGKPVTLSCSQTLNHNVMYWYQQKSSQAPKLLFHYYDKDFNNEADTPDNFQSRRPNTSFCFLDIRSPGLGDTAMYLCATSRFPPGPNTGELFFGEGSRLTVL.

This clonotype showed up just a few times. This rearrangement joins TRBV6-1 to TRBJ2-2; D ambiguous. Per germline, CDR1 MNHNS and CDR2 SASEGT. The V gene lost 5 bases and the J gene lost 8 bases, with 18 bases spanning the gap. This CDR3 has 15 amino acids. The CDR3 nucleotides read TGTGCCAGCAGTTTCACGACCGCGGTATCGGGGGAGCTGTTTTTT. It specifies CASSFTTAVSGELFF.

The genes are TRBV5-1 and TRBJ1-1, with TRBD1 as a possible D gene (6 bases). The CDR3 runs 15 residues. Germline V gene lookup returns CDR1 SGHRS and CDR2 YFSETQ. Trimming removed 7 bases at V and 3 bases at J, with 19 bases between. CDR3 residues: CASSLQPSGDTEAFF. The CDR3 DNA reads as TGCGCCAGCTCCTTACAACCCTCAGGGGACACTGAAGCTTTCTTT.

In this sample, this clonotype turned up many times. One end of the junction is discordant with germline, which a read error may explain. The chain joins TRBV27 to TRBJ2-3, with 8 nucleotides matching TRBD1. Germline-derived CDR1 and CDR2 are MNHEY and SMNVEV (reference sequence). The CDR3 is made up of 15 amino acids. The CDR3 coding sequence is TGTGCCAGCAGCTTATCTGCAGGGGGCAGGCCCATGCAGTATTTT. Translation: CASSLSAGGRPMQYF.

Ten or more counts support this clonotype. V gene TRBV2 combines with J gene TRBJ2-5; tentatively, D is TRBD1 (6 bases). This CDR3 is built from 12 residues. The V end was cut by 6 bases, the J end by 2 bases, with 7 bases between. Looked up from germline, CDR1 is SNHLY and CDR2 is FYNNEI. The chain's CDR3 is CASRGQQETQYF. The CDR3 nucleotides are TGTGCCAGCAGAGGACAGCAAGAGACCCAGTACTTC. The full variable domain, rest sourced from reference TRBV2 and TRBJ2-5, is EPEVTQTPSHQVTQMGQEVILRCVPISNHLYFYWYRQILGQKVEFLVSFYNNEISEKSEIFDDQFSVERPDGSNFTLKIRSTKLEDSAMYFCASRGQQETQYFGPGTRLLVL.

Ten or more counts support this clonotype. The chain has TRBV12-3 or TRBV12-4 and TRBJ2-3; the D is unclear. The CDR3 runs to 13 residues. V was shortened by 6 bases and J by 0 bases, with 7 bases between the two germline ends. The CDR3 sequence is CASSRVSTDTQYF. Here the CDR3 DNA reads TGTGCCAGCAGCCGAGTAAGCACAGATACGCAGTATTTT.